This entry lists 9 T cell receptor beta chains sequenced from one sample in a study of CXCR3-negative and CXCR3-positive naive CD8 T cells. Study findings and constraints: Compared with CXCR3-negative naive cells, CXCR3-positive naive cells showed more hydrophobic TRB CDR3s.

These receptors' antigens are unknown. 5' RACE that incorporated UMI labels was used to prepare the TRB cDNA libraries. One entry per CDR3 protein, without DNA, is what TCRdb gives after re-calling the 5' RACE reads. The sample table includes approximately 120,000 distinct CDR3 sequences. The sample taken for sequencing was naive CXCR3+ CD8+ T cells from blood. Indicated subset: CD45RO-CCR7+CD27+CD95- naive CD8+ T cells expressing CXCR3 (TNR3+). The receptors shown here come from a human donor in good health. Some clones in this sample may be carry-over from other donors' samples.

The chain uses TRBV10-2 and TRBJ1-6. CDR3 length: 17 amino acids. Germline V gene data show CDR1 as WSHSY and CDR2 as SAAADI. CDR3 loop: CASSGGPEWSYNSPLHF.

The chain couples TRBV20-1 to TRBJ2-2; the TCRdb call, TRBD1, lacks DNA for checking. CDR1 DFQATT and CDR2 SNEGSKA come from the germline V gene (reference sequence). The CDR3 covers 17 residues. CDR3 residues: CSARRVTGGPNTGELFF.

The chain joins TRBV28 to TRBJ1-5; TCRdb's assignment of TRBD1 cannot be checked, as there is no DNA. The CDR3 spans 14 residues. Germline CDR1 MDHEN, CDR2 SYDVKM. The CDR3 region is CASIPGTGAQPQHF.

The rearrangement joins TRBV28 to TRBJ1-2; TCRdb's D call, TRBD1, is unchecked because there is no DNA. Per the germline V gene, CDR1 is MDHEN and CDR2 is SYDVKM. There are 15 residues in the CDR3. The CDR3 region is CASSRGALWDYGYTF.

The V call is TRBV18, the J call TRBJ2-2; the TCRdb call, TRBD1, lacks DNA for checking. The germline gives CDR1 KGHSH, CDR2 LQKENI. This CDR3 contains 17 residues. The chain's CDR3 is CASAFGVNLRDTGELFF.

This chain connects TRBV7-9 to TRBJ2-3; TCRdb picks TRBD1, but there is no DNA to check that call. The germline CDR1 and CDR2 sequences are SEHNR and FQNEAQ (reference sequence). There are 18 residues in the CDR3. This CDR3 reads CASSSTETVTAHTDTQYF.

V usage is TRBV5-1 and J usage is TRBJ2-4. Germline V lookup: CDR1 SGHRS, CDR2 YFSETQ. There are 14 residues in the CDR3. This CDR3 is CASSQGLAKNIQYF.

This chain uses TRBV4-2 with TRBJ2-6; no DNA is available, so the TRBD1 call from TCRdb remains unchecked. Per the germline V gene, CDR1 is LGHNA and CDR2 is YNFKEQ. The CDR3 spans 17 residues. The CDR3 sequence is CASTRDRVHLGANVLTF.

This rearrangement joins TRBV15 to TRBJ1-5; checking the TCRdb D call of TRBD1 is not possible without DNA. The CDR3 runs 12 residues. Germline V gene lookup returns CDR1 LNHNV and CDR2 YYDKDF (reference sequence). CDR3 protein: CATRLVPGQRLF.